Here is one T cell receptor beta chain with its context. TCRdb keeps only in-frame clones here, not all; method: immunoSEQ multiplex PCR. The repertoire has about 30,000 clones, 90% to 95% of them found once; the top ten carry approximately 0.43%. The data stem from a study of T cell changes during pregnancy in multiple sclerosis. The CDR3 has 13 amino acids. The V end was cut by 9 bases, the J end by 3 bases, with 14 bases between. CDR1 is MNHEY and CDR2 is SVGAGI in the germline V gene. Sequenced material: CD4+ T cells from peripheral blood mononuclear cells, taken after pregnancy. The TCR was taken from a female donor with multiple sclerosis, enrolled in a pregnancy study. The chain uses TRBV6-5 and TRBJ2-5; a possible D gene is TRBD2 (6 bases). For the CDR3, the DNA is TGTGCCAGTAAACCTACGGGGGAAGAGACCCAGTACTTC. Its translation is CASKPTGEETQYF.